This T cell receptor beta chain appears in the sequencing data of a study of blood T cell repertoires in COVID-19. Profiling relied on immunoSEQ multiplex PCR, and the TCRdb table lists in-frame clones only, not all of them. Of under 250,000 clones in the sample, 80% to 90% were seen once. Comment on this clone: At one end the junction does not follow the germline gene, possibly because of a read error.

CDR1 is SGHRS, CDR2 YFSETQ, per germline. The CDR3 is 13 residues long. The specimen was PBMCs or T cells enriched from blood (not recorded which). This chain links TRBV5-1 with TRBJ1-1; the D is unclear. This TCR was recovered from a woman in her thirties or forties who had been exposed to COVID-19. CDR3 coding DNA: TGTGCCAGCAGCCCCGCCCTAGGAACTGAAGCTTTCTTT. It encodes CASSPALGTEAFF.